Listed here are 27 T cell receptor beta chains from one sample, sequenced in a study of blood T cell repertoires in COVID-19. Generated by immunoSEQ multiplex PCR, the TCRdb table keeps only in-frame clones and is missing some. The table lists 180,000 or so clones, less than 90% of them singletons. The sample consisted of peripheral blood. These receptors were obtained from a woman aged 55-69 years with COVID-19, enrolled during active disease.

This clone was recorded once. The J gene is TRBJ2-1, the V gene TRBV21-1; no check of the table's D call, TRBD2, against the DNA was made. TRBV21-1 is marked as a pseudogene. This CDR3 has 16 amino acids. CDR3 nucleotides: TGTGCCAGCACTAGCTACTACGGGACTACATGGAATGAGCAGTTCTTC. It encodes CASTSYYGTTWNEQFF.

The chain joins TRBV29-1 to TRBJ2-7; perhaps TRBD2 as D (6 bases). V shed 1 base and J shed 2 bases, with 9 bases lying between them. In germline, CDR1 is SQVTM, CDR2 ANQGSEA. This CDR3 comprises 13 residues. The CDR3: CSVEGRDTYEQYF. The CDR3 DNA reads TGCAGCGTTGAAGGGCGGGATACCTACGAGCAGTACTTC.

The V and J genes are TRBV29-1 and TRBJ2-7, with 9 positions matching TRBD2. Trimming took 0 bases from V and 5 from J; bases not matched to a gene: 8. CDR1 is SQVTM and CDR2 is ANQGSEA in the germline V gene. The CDR3 length is 15 residues. This CDR3 reads CSVEDTGTSLDEQYF. The CDR3 DNA reads as TGCAGCGTTGAAGATACGGGGACTAGCCTCGACGAGCAGTACTTC.

This clone was recorded once. CDR3 nucleotide sequence: TGTGCCAGTAGTATAGTAGAAACTGAAGCTTTCTTT. This encodes CASSIVETEAFF. This chain connects TRBV19 to TRBJ1-1, with D uncertain. Germline V gives CDR1 LNHDA, CDR2 SQIVND (reference sequence). V lost 1 base, J lost 5 bases, and 5 bases lay in between. The CDR3 spans 12 residues.

The chain joins TRBV6-5 to TRBJ1-1; D perhaps matches TRBD1 (5 bases). Germline V lookup: CDR1 MNHEY, CDR2 SVGAGI. The CDR3 is 15 residues long. The ends were cut back, 2 bases at V and 1 base at J, with 11 bases in the middle. In DNA form, the CDR3 reads TGTGCCAGCAGTTACCAGGGCAGGGAGAACACTGAAGCTTTCTTT. Protein product: CASSYQGRENTEAFF.

This clone was recorded a few times. J is TRBJ2-1 and V is TRBV9, with 10 bases matching TRBD2. V was pared by 3 bases and J by 2 bases, with 5 bases of the junction left unmatched. CDR1 is SGDLS and CDR2 is YYNGEE in the germline V gene. The CDR3 runs 16 residues. CDR3 loop: CASSAGTSDTYNEQFF. In DNA, the CDR3 is TGTGCCAGCAGCGCCGGGACTAGCGACACCTACAATGAGCAGTTCTTC.

The gene calls are TRBV2 and TRBJ2-7; 8 bases are shared with TRBD1. The CDR3 runs 15 residues. The J segment lost 1 base and the V segment lost 4 bases, leaving 6 bases of the junction unmatched. Germline CDR1 SNHLY, CDR2 FYNNEI. The CDR3 region has the DNA TGTGCCAGCAGTGGGACAGGGCTACGATCCTACGAGCAGTACTTC. Translating it yields CASSGTGLRSYEQYF.

This rearrangement joins TRBV7-2 to TRBJ1-1; D remains ambiguous. V lost 5 bases to trimming and J lost 2 bases, with 6 bases between them. CDR3 length equals 12 residues. Germline lookup yields CDR1 SGHTA and CDR2 FQGNSA. CDR3 coding DNA: TGTGCCAGCAGCGCGTCTAACACTGAAGCTTTCTTT. Its protein product is CASSASNTEAFF.

The CDR3 coding sequence is TGTGCCAGCAGATGGGACAGCCGCTCCTACGAGCAGTACTTC. As protein: CASRWDSRSYEQYF. The V call is TRBV6-6, the J call TRBJ2-7, with 7 positions matching TRBD1. CDR3 size: 14 residues. Germline V CDR1 and CDR2: MNHNY, SVGAGI (reference sequence). V lost 6 bases to trimming and J lost 0 bases; unmatched junction nucleotides: 5.

The V and J genes are TRBV19 and TRBJ2-7, with TRBD2 as a possible D gene (5 bases). In germline, CDR1 is LNHDA, CDR2 SQIVND (reference sequence). There are 14 residues in the CDR3. V was pared by 3 bases and J by 3 bases, with 12 bases between. CDR3 in DNA: TGTGCCAGTAGTATGGACTTACGGGGCTACGAGCAGTACTTC. Amino acids: CASSMDLRGYEQYF.

The rearrangement joins TRBV6-5 to TRBJ1-4; TRBD1 matches 7 bases. The CDR3 length is 13 residues. With 7 bases clipped from V and 8 bases from J, the junction kept 7 bases outside the gene matches. Germline CDR1 MNHEY, CDR2 SVGAGI. The DNA for the CDR3 is TGTGCCAGCACCAATTACAGGGGAGAAAAACTGTTTTTT. It is translated as CASTNYRGEKLFF.

As for this clone: Distinct nucleotide sequences in the sample also encode this CDR3. V gene TRBV27 combines with J gene TRBJ2-1, with D unclear. V was clipped by 5 bases and J by 7 bases, with 21 bases between them. The CDR3 extends over 16 amino acids. Germline V gives CDR1 MNHEY, CDR2 SMNVEV (reference sequence). The CDR3 region is CASSPNADRRYNEQFF. The CDR3 nucleotides are TGTGCCAGCAGTCCTAATGCGGATCGCCGGTATAATGAGCAGTTCTTC.

V gene TRBV19 combines with J gene TRBJ2-1; tentatively, D is TRBD1 (6 bases). The V end lost 8 bases, the J end lost 5 bases, and 16 bases lay between the germline ends. CDR3 size: 14 residues. The germline V gene has CDR1 LNHDA and CDR2 SQIVND (reference sequence). CDR3 sequence (DNA): TGTGCCAGTCATTTTCGGGACACACACAATGAGCAGTTCTTC. This translates into CASHFRDTHNEQFF.

The chain employs TRBV19 and TRBJ2-7; a possible D gene is TRBD2 (5 bases). Germline CDR1 reads LNHDA; CDR2 reads SQIVND (reference sequence). The CDR3 runs 12 residues. Trimming took off 8 bases at V and 6 bases at J, with 14 bases between the two ends. This chain's CDR3 is CASRRTSGEQYF. In nucleotides, the CDR3 is TGTGCCAGTCGGAGGACTTCTGGCGAGCAGTACTTC.

The V call is TRBV15, the J call TRBJ2-2, with 10 bases identical to TRBD1. V shed 2 bases, J shed 4 bases, and the junction held 4 bases outside the gene matches. Germline loops: CDR1 LNHNV, CDR2 YYDKDF (reference sequence). This CDR3 comprises 16 residues. For the CDR3, the DNA is TGTGCCACCAGCAGATTGTGGACAGGGGGCACCGGGGAGCTGTTTTTT. It yields the protein CATSRLWTGGTGELFF.

The chain couples TRBV19 to TRBJ2-7; the match to TRBD1 covers 7 bases. The CDR3 is 16 residues long. Germline CDR1 reads LNHDA; CDR2 reads SQIVND (reference sequence). J was trimmed by 1 base and V by 5 bases; bases with no gene match: 11. The CDR3 loop is CASSVQGQGESYEQYF. CDR3 nucleotides: TGTGCCAGTAGTGTGCAAGGGCAGGGGGAGTCCTACGAGCAGTACTTC.

The V gene is TRBV5-1, the J gene TRBJ1-2; 9 bases align to TRBD1. This CDR3 region has 13 residues. From germline, CDR1 is SGHRS and CDR2 YFSETQ. J lost 6 bases, V lost 4 bases, and 4 bases had no gene match. The CDR3 spells CASSPGQGNGYTF. Written as DNA, the CDR3 is TGCGCCAGCAGCCCAGGACAGGGGAATGGCTACACCTTC.

The genes are TRBV24-1 and TRBJ1-5, with D maybe TRBD1 (6 bases). The germline V and J ends were trimmed by 5 bases and 7 bases, with 11 bases remaining between them. The germline V gene has CDR1 KGHDR and CDR2 SFDVKD. The CDR3 is 13 residues long. The CDR3 DNA sequence: TGTGCCACCAGTGCAGGGGTTGTGCAGCCCCAGCATTTT. Translating gives CATSAGVVQPQHF.

The gene calls are TRBV11-3 and TRBJ2-7; 8 positions agree with TRBD2. The length of the CDR3 is 14 residues. The trim removed 2 bases at V and 3 bases at J, leaving 3 bases unmatched. CDR1 is SGHNT and CDR2 is YENEEA in the germline V gene. The CDR3 DNA follows: TGTGCCAGCAGCTTACGGGGGGGCCTCTACGAGCAGTACTTC. Encoded protein: CASSLRGGLYEQYF.

This clone was detected once. The chain uses TRBV2 and TRBJ1-1; D gene unclear. CDR3 length: 13 amino acids. Germline CDR1 reads SNHLY; CDR2 reads FYNNEI. Trimming stripped 2 bases from V and 1 base from J, with 5 bases between. The CDR3 reads CASSENRNTEAFF. CDR3 coding DNA: TGTGCCAGCAGTGAAAACAGGAACACTGAAGCTTTCTTT.

This clone has just a few counts. The chain couples TRBV18 to TRBJ1-6; 7 bases map to TRBD1. CDR3 length: 14 residues. Trimming cost V 3 bases and J 5 bases; bases outside gene matches: 1. Germline V gene lookup returns CDR1 KGHSH and CDR2 LQKENI. The CDR3 DNA reads as TGTGCCAGCTCACCCGGGACAGATAATTCACCCCTCCACTTT. This translates into CASSPGTDNSPLHF.

The V gene is TRBV28, the J gene TRBJ1-4; TRBD1 aligns across 8 bases. The V and J ends lost 5 bases and 4 bases, in that order; junction bases with no gene match: 9. This CDR3 region has 16 residues. Germline V gene lookup returns CDR1 MDHEN and CDR2 SYDVKM. Here the CDR3 reads CASSPQGQGFNEKLFF. The DNA of the CDR3 is TGTGCCAGCAGTCCCCAAGGACAGGGCTTTAATGAAAAACTGTTTTTT.

The chain couples TRBV10-2 to TRBJ2-3; 10 nucleotides line up with TRBD2. V was clipped by 6 bases and J by 0 bases; unmatched bases: 6. The CDR3 extends over 16 amino acids. Germline V lookup: CDR1 WSHSY, CDR2 SAAADI. CDR3 sequence reads: CASSPSGLASTDTQYF. As DNA, the CDR3 is TGCGCCAGCAGCCCCTCGGGACTAGCGAGCACAGATACGCAGTATTTT.

The rearrangement links TRBV9 to TRBJ1-1; TRBD1 matches 8 bases. Germline CDR1 reads SGDLS; CDR2 reads YYNGEE. This CDR3 region has 15 residues. Trimming removed 4 bases from V and 1 base from J; junction bases left unmatched: 6. The DNA for the CDR3 is TGTGCCAGCAGCCCCCAGGGACAGGCGAACACTGAAGCTTTCTTT. Its protein product is CASSPQGQANTEAFF.

This clone was observed once. The chain couples TRBV6-2 or TRBV6-3 to TRBJ2-7, with a tentative D call TRBD2 (5 bases). Germline CDR1 is MNHEY and CDR2 is SVGEGT. The germline V and J ends were trimmed by 5 bases and 1 base, with 12 bases remaining between them. This CDR3 is built from 14 residues. The CDR3 sequence is CASSPGKESYEQYF. The CDR3 DNA reads TGTGCCAGCAGTCCGGGAAAGGAGTCCTACGAGCAGTACTTC.

The chain links TRBV24-1 to TRBJ2-7; D gene unclear. CDR3 length: 14 amino acids. In germline, CDR1 is KGHDR, CDR2 SFDVKD. The germline V and J ends were trimmed by 7 bases and 0 bases, with 12 bases remaining between them. DNA for the CDR3: TGTGCCACCAGGCCGAGATACTACTCCTACGAGCAGTACTTC. Its translation: CATRPRYYSYEQYF.

V usage is TRBV4-1 and J usage is TRBJ1-1, with 8 bases fitting TRBD1. The CDR3 loop spans 14 amino acids. CDR1 is MGHRA, CDR2 YSYEKL, per germline. Trimming at V came to 4 bases and at J to 5 bases, leaving 6 bases not matched to a gene. The CDR3 here is CASSPRQGRTEAFF. CDR3 DNA sequence: TGCGCCAGCAGCCCCCGACAGGGGAGGACTGAAGCTTTCTTT.